Listed below are T cell receptor beta chains from one sample, sequenced in a study of memory CD4+ T cells and cytomegalovirus serostatus. The method was immunoSEQ multiplex PCR; TCRdb's version includes in-frame clones alone and lacks a portion of them. In the table there are approximately 42,000 clones, approximately 80% of which are singletons. The sample consisted of memory CD4+ T cells from blood. These receptors were collected from an adult in good health and CMV-seronegative. CDR3s include the opening cysteine and the closing phenylalanine or tryptophan. A D gene is named only where the DNA matches it firmly. Rows may omit the clone size; those that give it use once, few, many or a size class.

d_gene,j_gene,abundance,v_gene,len,CDR3nt,CDR3aa
TRBD1,TRBJ2-5,NA,TRBV19,14,TGTGCCAGTAGTATTAGAGACAGGGGAGAGACCCAGTACTTC,CASSIRDRGETQYF
NA,TRBJ2-5,NA,TRBV11-2,13,TGTGCCAGCAGCCCACGACTCCAAGAGACCCAGTACTTC,CASSPRLQETQYF
NA,TRBJ1-2,NA,TRBV4-2,15,TGTGCCAGCAGCCATGGGCAGGGAATTCAGGATGGCTACACCTTC,CASSHGQGIQDGYTF
NA,TRBJ1-5,NA,TRBV5-4,14,TGTGCCAGCAGAAGCTGGGGGAGCAATCAGCCCCAGCATTTT,CASRSWGSNQPQHF
NA,TRBJ1-4,NA,TRBV6-6,12,TGTGCCAGCAGGACGGGTAATGAAAAACTGTTTTTT,CASRTGNEKLFF
NA,TRBJ1-5,once,TRBV27,19,TGTGCCAGCATGGATCGCTTTGGGCAGGGGTCTTATAGCAATCAGCCCCAGCATTTT,CASMDRFGQGSYSNQPQHF
NA,TRBJ2-4,NA,TRBV5-1,15,TGCGCCAGCAGCTTAACTAGCGGGACAGGGAACATTCAGTACTTC,CASSLTSGTGNIQYF
NA,TRBJ2-7,few,TRBV21-1,14,TGTGCCAGCAGCTTCCGGAAGTTAGCTAACGAGCAGTACTTC,CASSFRKLANEQYF
NA,TRBJ2-7,NA,TRBV9,14,TGTGCCAGCAGCGTAGGTGTGGGAACCTACGAGCAGTACTTC,CASSVGVGTYEQYF
NA,TRBJ2-3,NA,TRBV4-2,16,TGTGCCAGCAGCCGGGCGGGCGGGGCCAGCACAGATACGCAGTATTTT,CASSRAGGASTDTQYF
NA,TRBJ2-1,NA,TRBV14,17,TGTGCCAGCAGCCAAGGGTTTCTAACCGCGGCGATAAATGAGCAGTTCTTC,CASSQGFLTAAINEQFF
NA,TRBJ2-2,NA,TRBV5-1,16,TGCGCCAGCAGCTTCCAGGGCAGGGGTTTTGGCGGGGAGCTGTTTTTT,CASSFQGRGFGGELFF
NA,TRBJ1-2,NA,TRBV14,15,TGTGCCAGCAGCCATACGCAGGAACCTAACTATGGCTACACCTTC,CASSHTQEPNYGYTF
NA,TRBJ1-2,NA,TRBV6-5,14,TGTGCCAGCAGTACTGGGGGAGTGGGCTATGGCTACACCTTC,CASSTGGVGYGYTF
TRBD1,TRBJ1-2,NA,TRBV27,15,TGTGCCAGCAGGGGGACAGACCTCCTCGGCTATGGCTACACCTTC,CASRGTDLLGYGYTF
NA,TRBJ2-1,NA,TRBV21-1,12,TGTGCCAGCAGGGTCCGCGATAATGAGCAGTTCTTC,CASRVRDNEQFF
NA,TRBJ2-5,NA,TRBV19,13,TGTGCCAGTACTGGGGGAGGTTGGGAGACCCAGTACTTC,CASTGGGWETQYF
NA,TRBJ2-2,once,TRBV4-2,15,TGTGCCAGCAGCCAAGCCGCGAGGAACACCGGGGAGCTGTTTTTT,CASSQAARNTGELFF
NA,TRBJ2-1,few,TRBV7-2,13,TGTGCCAGCAGCTTGGACCAGCCGAATGAGCAGTTCTTC,CASSLDQPNEQFF
NA,TRBJ1-1,NA,TRBV6-5,13,TGTGCCAGCAGTTATTATCCGGTCGGTGAAGCTTTCTTT,CASSYYPVGEAFF
TRBD1,TRBJ2-6,NA,TRBV4-2,18,TGTGCCAGCAGCCAAGACCACAGGGGGAGCTCTGGGGCCAACGTCCTGACTTTC,CASSQDHRGSSGANVLTF
NA,TRBJ1-1,NA,TRBV5-1,15,TGCGCCAGCAGCTTGGCGGCAGGAGGGGACACTGAAGCTTTCTTT,CASSLAAGGDTEAFF
TRBD1,TRBJ2-1,NA,TRBV30,13,TGTGCCTGGAGTGTAAGACAGGGGAATGAGCAGTTCTTC,CAWSVRQGNEQFF
TRBD1,TRBJ2-1,NA,TRBV7-2,14,TGTGCCAGCAGCTTTACCAGGGGGACCAATGAGCAGTTCTTC,CASSFTRGTNEQFF
NA,TRBJ2-3,NA,TRBV19,17,TGTGCCAGTAGTGGAAACAGGGTTAGCGAGGGGACAGATACGCAGTATTTT,CASSGNRVSEGTDTQYF
TRBD1,TRBJ1-2,few,TRBV6-6,14,TGTGCCAGCAGTAAGGAGGGGGCTTACTATGGCTACACCTTC,CASSKEGAYYGYTF
NA,TRBJ2-7,NA,TRBV7-2,11,TGTGCCAGCAGGCGCTGGGGCGAGCAGTACTTC,CASRRWGEQYF
TRBD2,TRBJ2-1,NA,TRBV7-3,16,TGTGCCAGCAGCTTAGAGACTAGCGGCCACTACAATGAGCAGTTCTTC,CASSLETSGHYNEQFF
TRBD2,TRBJ2-1,once,TRBV19,15,TGTGCCAGTAACCCACGGACTAGCGGGAACAATGAGCAGTTCTTC,CASNPRTSGNNEQFF
NA,TRBJ2-2,NA,TRBV7-7,13,TGTGCCAGCAGCCAGGCGAACACCGGGGAGCTGTTTTTT,CASSQANTGELFF
NA,TRBJ2-5,NA,TRBV7-8,14,TGTGCCAGCTCCAGAACTTTAGTGGCAGAGACCCAGTACTTC,CASSRTLVAETQYF
NA,TRBJ1-5,NA,TRBV16,14,TGTGCCAGCAGCATTCGGGACAACAATCAGCCCCAGCATTTT,CASSIRDNNQPQHF
TRBD2,TRBJ2-2,NA,TRBV7-2,19,TGTGCCAGCAGCTTAGTGGCTAGCGGGAGGAGACAAGACACCGGGGAGCTGTTTTTT,CASSLVASGRRQDTGELFF
TRBD2,TRBJ2-7,once,TRBV6-5,12,TGTGCCACTCAAACTAGCGGTTACGAGCAGTACTTC,CATQTSGYEQYF
TRBD1,TRBJ2-4,NA,TRBV7-2,13,TGTGCCAGCAGCGGGACAGCGGCGAGCATTCAGTACTTC,CASSGTAASIQYF
TRBD1,TRBJ1-5,NA,TRBV27,14,TGTGCCAGCAGAGCACAGGGGGTCCATCAGCCCCAGCATTTT,CASRAQGVHQPQHF
NA,TRBJ2-5,NA,TRBV18,11,TGTGCCAGCTCACCTCAAGAGACCCAGTACTTC,CASSPQETQYF
TRBD2,TRBJ2-7,NA,TRBV5-1,15,TGCGCCAGCAGCTTGGTCCTAGCGGCCTCCTACGAGCAGTACTTC,CASSLVLAASYEQYF
NA,TRBJ2-5,NA,TRBV9,14,TGTGCCAGCAGCGTAGTGCCCGCGGCAGAGACCCAGTACTTC,CASSVVPAAETQYF
NA,TRBJ1-1,NA,TRBV7-9,14,TGTGCCAGCAGCTTAGCCCGGGATTGGACTGAAGCTTTCTTT,CASSLARDWTEAFF
TRBD1,TRBJ1-3,NA,TRBV2,15,TGTGCCAGCAGCAGCAGGGGGCATTTAGGAAACACCATATATTTT,CASSSRGHLGNTIYF
NA,TRBJ1-1,once,TRBV19,13,TGTGCCAGTAGTATGATAGGGGGCACTGAAGCTTTCTTT,CASSMIGGTEAFF
NA,TRBJ1-6,NA,TRBV2,13,TGTGCCAGCAGTCTCAGTTATAATTCACCCCTCCACTTT,CASSLSYNSPLHF
TRBD1,TRBJ1-2,few,TRBV6-5,15,TGTGCCAGCAGATACCGGGACAGGGGGCACTATGGCTACACCTTC,CASRYRDRGHYGYTF
NA,TRBJ1-4,NA,TRBV11-2,17,TGTGCCAGCAGCTTAGGTCGGGGCGGAACGACTAATGAAAAACTGTTTTTT,CASSLGRGGTTNEKLFF
NA,TRBJ2-1,NA,TRBV7-2,16,TGTGCCAGCAGCTTAGTGAGCATCAGCTCCTACAATGAGCAGTTCTTC,CASSLVSISSYNEQFF
NA,TRBJ1-2,NA,TRBV11-3,16,TGTGCCAGCAGCTCAGATTGGGCAGCCGCCTCGCAGGGCTACACCTTC,CASSSDWAAASQGYTF
NA,TRBJ2-2,few,TRBV10-1,13,TGCGCCAGCAGTCCCGAAAACACCGGGGAGCTGTTTTTT,CASSPENTGELFF
NA,TRBJ2-7,NA,TRBV11-2,14,TGTGCCAGCAGCTTAGGGACCGGGGGCTACGAGCAGTACTTC,CASSLGTGGYEQYF
NA,TRBJ1-1,NA,TRBV11-2,15,TGTGCCAGCAGCTTAGTGCGGGGTCTGAACACTGAAGCTTTCTTT,CASSLVRGLNTEAFF
TRBD1,TRBJ2-3,NA,TRBV19,15,TGTGCCAGTAGTAGTAGAGGACAGGGCGAAGATACGCAGTATTTT,CASSSRGQGEDTQYF
NA,TRBJ1-1,NA,TRBV7-9,12,TGTGCCAGCAGCAGAGGGGTAACTGAAGCTTTCTTT,CASSRGVTEAFF
TRBD2,TRBJ2-1,NA,TRBV11-2,15,TGTGCCAGCAGCTTCCTAGCGGGAGGGCACAATGAGCAGTTCTTC,CASSFLAGGHNEQFF
NA,TRBJ2-7,NA,TRBV6-5,16,TGTGCCAGCAGTTACGGGGCAACAGGGAATACCTACGAGCAGTACTTC,CASSYGATGNTYEQYF
NA,TRBJ2-3,NA,TRBV25-1,12,TGTGCCAGCAGTCTATCGGGAGATACGCAGTATTTT,CASSLSGDTQYF
NA,TRBJ2-3,NA,TRBV18,14,TGTGCCAGCTCCCGAGGGACATCCCAGGGAGCGCAGTATTTT,CASSRGTSQGAQYF
NA,TRBJ1-2,NA,TRBV21-1,14,TGTGCCAGCAGCAAAAAGGGGGACAGGTCTCCCTACACCTTC,CASSKKGDRSPYTF